These 13 T cell receptor beta chains came from one sample sequenced in a study of blood T cell repertoires in COVID-19. Data came from immunoSEQ multiplex PCR; TCRdb stores just in-frame clones and leaves some out. The table lists approximately 58,000 clones, roughly 84% of them singletons, with 4% to 5.5% in the top ten. The sequenced material came from peripheral blood. Source of these receptors: a man in his forties with active COVID-19.

This sequence joins TRBV12-3 or TRBV12-4 and TRBJ2-1; the D gene is possibly TRBD2 (5 bases). This CDR3 spans 13 amino acids. Trimming cost V 6 bases and J 6 bases, with 12 bases left between them. The CDR3 sequence: CASRDFPFNEQFF. As DNA, the CDR3 is TGTGCCAGCAGGGACTTTCCCTTCAATGAGCAGTTCTTC.

J is TRBJ2-3 and V is TRBV10-2; 13 nucleotides line up with TRBD2. V lost 5 bases, J lost 5 bases, and 1 base stayed unmatched. From germline, CDR1 is WSHSY and CDR2 SAAADI. The CDR3 length is 14 residues. CDR3 residues: CASSWTSGRDTQYF. The DNA for the CDR3 is TGCGCCAGCAGTTGGACTAGCGGGAGAGATACGCAGTATTTT.

The chain combines TRBV5-1 with TRBJ2-2, with 8 bases that match TRBD2. The CDR3 spans 17 residues. The germline V gene has CDR1 SGHRS and CDR2 YFSETQ. V lost 3 bases, J lost 4 bases, and 11 bases stayed unmatched. The CDR3 here is CASSSWDTSGVTGELFF. The CDR3 DNA sequence: TGCGCCAGCAGCTCCTGGGATACTAGCGGAGTCACCGGGGAGCTGTTTTTT.

V is TRBV5-6 and J is TRBJ2-7, with D tentatively TRBD1 (6 bases). The V end was cut by 0 bases, the J end by 3 bases, with 22 bases between. The CDR3 spans 18 residues. The germline V gene has CDR1 SGHDT and CDR2 YYEEEE. The CDR3 DNA reads TGTGCCAGCAGCTTGGATGGACGAGAATACAGGGCTAGCTACGAGCAGTACTTC. Amino acid sequence: CASSLDGREYRASYEQYF.

The chain employs TRBV6-2 or TRBV6-3 and TRBJ2-5; perhaps TRBD1 as D (5 bases). The germline V gene encodes CDR1 MNHEY and CDR2 SVGEGT. The V end lost 2 bases, the J end lost 5 bases, and 12 bases lay between the germline ends. The CDR3 covers 14 residues. The DNA for the CDR3 is TGTGCCAGCAGTTACGGTTTTAGGGGTGAGACCCAGTACTTC. Translation: CASSYGFRGETQYF.

The count of this clone is one. J is TRBJ2-3 and V is TRBV29-1, with 9 bases matching TRBD2. Germline V gene sequence: CDR1 SQVTM, CDR2 ANQGSEA. The junction had 10 bases not matched to a gene; V was cut back by 5 bases and J by 4 bases. The CDR3 runs 15 residues. Written as DNA, the CDR3 is TGCAGCGTTCTCCTAATAGCGGGAGACTCAGATACGCAGTATTTT. It encodes CSVLLIAGDSDTQYF.

This chain uses TRBV11-2 with TRBJ2-3, with 7 bases fitting TRBD2. The length of the CDR3 is 15 residues. J was trimmed by 2 bases and V by 1 base; bases with no gene match: 3. Germline CDR1 is SGHAT and CDR2 is FQNNGV. This chain's CDR3 is CASSLASGLTDTQYF. In DNA form, the CDR3 reads TGTGCCAGCAGCTTAGCTAGCGGACTCACAGATACGCAGTATTTT.

For the CDR3, the DNA is TGCGCCAGCAGCTCGCTAGCGGGAGCCGAGCAGTATTTT. Protein sequence: CASSSLAGAEQYF. The J gene is TRBJ2-3, the V gene TRBV5-1, with 10 bases that match TRBD2. The CDR3 is 13 amino acids. V trimming: 3 bases; J trimming: 11 bases; junction bases outside the gene matches: 6. CDR1 SGHRS and CDR2 YFSETQ come from the germline V gene.

In DNA, the CDR3 is TGCGCCAGCAGCCAAGGATCAGCTTCTAGCTCCTACGAGCAGTACTTC. Protein product: CASSQGSASSSYEQYF. The J gene is TRBJ2-7, the V gene TRBV4-1; D gene unclear. The CDR3 has 16 residues. The V gene's germline CDR1 is MGHRA and CDR2 YSYEKL. V dropped 1 base and J dropped 0 bases, with 13 bases sitting between them.

J is TRBJ1-4 and V is TRBV20-1; 9 positions agree with TRBD1. Trimming took 3 bases from V and 5 from J; bases not matched to a gene: 4. The CDR3 totals 14 residues. CDR1 and CDR2 from the germline V gene are DFQATT and SNEGSKA (reference sequence). CDR3 in DNA: TGCAGTGCTAGTGTTGGGACAGGGAATGAAAAACTGTTTTTT. Its translation: CSASVGTGNEKLFF.

The chain joins TRBV28 to TRBJ2-5, with D tentatively TRBD1 (6 bases). V dropped 6 bases and J dropped 5 bases, with 16 bases sitting between them. Germline assignment: CDR1 MDHEN and CDR2 SYDVKM. This CDR3 has 14 residues. CDR3 protein: CASSASRGEETQYF. The CDR3 DNA is TGTGCCAGCAGCGCGAGCAGGGGTGAGGAGACCCAGTACTTC.

In DNA, the CDR3 is TGTGCCAGCAGCCGGGACAGGGCTGATACGCAGTATTTT. Translated: CASSRDRADTQYF. This sequence joins TRBV7-3 and TRBJ2-3; TRBD1 matches 9 bases. CDR3 length: 13 amino acids. V trimming: 5 bases; J trimming: 6 bases; junction bases outside the gene matches: 3. CDR1 SGHTA and CDR2 FQGTGA come from the germline V gene.

This clone occurred a few times. At one of its ends the junction is not consistent with the germline gene, which may arise from a read error. This chain uses TRBV27 with TRBJ2-7; 7 bases align to TRBD2. The CDR3 sequence is 12 residues long. Germline V gene sequence: CDR1 MNHEY, CDR2 SMNVEV (reference sequence). The CDR3 here is CASGFPGGEQYF. The CDR3 DNA sequence: TGTGCCAGCGGTTTCCCGGGGGGAGAGCAGTACTTC.